Presented here are 25 T cell receptor beta chains from one specimen sequenced in a study of identical twins. Via MiXCR, TCRdb re-called the 5' RACE reads, giving one row per CDR3 protein. The sample lists 750,000 to 950,000 distinct CDR3 sequences, about 12% occurring once. The data were also submitted as part of a second study, on yellow fever vaccine responses in identical twins.

The sample was PBMCs. These receptors all stem from a woman in her late teens or twenties in good health.

In this sample, this clonotype turned up many times. V usage is TRBV20-1 and J usage is TRBJ1-1, with D unresolved. The CDR3 covers 11 residues. V lost 7 bases to trimming and J lost 0 bases, with 6 bases between them. From germline, CDR1 is DFQATT and CDR2 SNEGSKA (reference sequence). For the CDR3, the DNA is TGCAGTGTTGACATGAACACTGAAGCTTTCTTT. Translation gives CSVDMNTEAFF.

There are a few counts of this clonotype. The V gene is TRBV3-1, the J gene TRBJ2-1; the D is unclear. There are 13 residues in the CDR3. Trimming removed 1 base at V and 13 bases at J, with 14 bases between. Germline lookup yields CDR1 LGHDT and CDR2 YNNKEL (reference sequence). CDR3 loop: CASSQVSRALQFF. The CDR3 nucleotides are TGTGCCAGCAGCCAAGTGAGTAGGGCCCTACAGTTCTTC.

This clonotype was detected a few times. The rearrangement uses TRBV10-3 and TRBJ2-5; 7 nucleotides agree with TRBD2. The ends lost 6 bases at V and 3 bases at J; junction bases unmatched: 10. Germline CDR1 and CDR2: ENHRY and SYGVKD. CDR3 length equals 15 residues. The CDR3 DNA follows: TGTGCCATCAGCGACGGGGACTACCGGAAAGAGACCCAGTACTTC. Its protein product is CAISDGDYRKETQYF.

This clonotype has more than one count but fewer than ten. The rearrangement links TRBV6-2 or TRBV6-3 to TRBJ2-5, with D perhaps TRBD1 (6 bases). The V end lost 5 bases, the J end lost 5 bases, and 12 bases lay between the germline ends. The CDR3 extends over 13 amino acids. CDR1 and CDR2 (germline): MNHEY, SVGEGT. The CDR3 region has the DNA TGTGCCAGCAGTAACAGGGTAATGGAGACCCAGTACTTC. This codes for CASSNRVMETQYF.

This clonotype was seen more than once but under ten times. The J gene is TRBJ2-2, the V gene TRBV19, with D hard to call. Germline CDR1 LNHDA, CDR2 SQIVND (reference sequence). Trimming removed 4 bases from V and 4 bases from J, with 13 bases in between. CDR3 length: 15 amino acids. CDR3 nucleotide sequence: TGTGCCAGTAGTACCCAGGCCGGGCCCACCGGGGAGCTGTTTTTT. Translating it yields CASSTQAGPTGELFF.

The chain has TRBV20-1 and TRBJ1-2; the D is unclear. CDR1 is DFQATT, CDR2 SNEGSKA, per germline (reference sequence). Deletions cut 1 base from V and 2 bases from J, with 8 bases between. This CDR3 is built from 13 residues. The CDR3 spells CSARGAGNYGYTF. CDR3 nucleotides: TGCAGTGCTAGAGGGGCAGGCAACTATGGCTACACCTTC.

This clonotype has only a few counts. The rearrangement joins TRBV6-1 to TRBJ2-3; 14 nucleotides line up with TRBD2. The germline gives CDR1 MNHNS, CDR2 SASEGT. The CDR3 has 16 residues. Unmatched junction bases numbered 2, after V lost 2 bases and J lost 4 bases. The CDR3 loop reads CASSERLAGGADTQYF. In DNA, the CDR3 is TGTGCCAGCAGTGAACGACTAGCGGGGGGGGCAGATACGCAGTATTTT.

This clonotype was counted only a few times. The V gene is TRBV6-6, the J gene TRBJ2-7; D is perhaps TRBD1 (5 bases). The CDR3 contains 13 residues. The ends were cut back, 2 bases at V and 0 bases at J, with 5 bases in the middle. Germline assignment: CDR1 MNHNY and CDR2 SVGAGI (reference sequence). The CDR3 is CASSYDSSYEQYV. The CDR3 bases are TGTGCCAGCAGTTACGACAGCTCCTACGAGCAGTACGTC.

This clonotype was detected only a few times. The chain recombines TRBV28 with TRBJ1-3, with D perhaps TRBD1 (5 bases). The V gene lost 2 bases and the J gene lost 3 bases, with 11 bases spanning the gap. The CDR3 has 15 amino acids. Germline V lookup: CDR1 MDHEN, CDR2 SYDVKM. The CDR3 protein is CASSLAGGLGNTIYF. CDR3 sequence (DNA): TGTGCCAGCAGTTTAGCCGGGGGTCTTGGAAACACCATATATTTT.

This clonotype was seen repeatedly, ten times or more. The chain carries TRBV12-3 or TRBV12-4 and TRBJ2-2; 10 bases agree with TRBD2. After removal of 3 bases from V and 6 bases from J, the junction contained 4 bases not matched to a gene. The CDR3 runs to 15 residues. The chain's CDR3 is CASSFSGRAPGELFF. DNA for the CDR3: TGTGCCAGCAGTTTCAGCGGGAGGGCCCCCGGGGAGCTGTTTTTT.

This chain uses TRBV6-5 with TRBJ2-1, with TRBD1 matching over 7 bases. Trimming at V came to 2 bases and at J to 1 base, leaving 5 bases not matched to a gene. CDR1 MNHEY and CDR2 SVGAGI come from the germline V gene. There are 16 residues in the CDR3. This CDR3 reads CASSYRPGGSYNEQFF. The CDR3 bases are TGTGCCAGCAGTTACAGGCCAGGGGGTTCCTACAATGAGCAGTTCTTC.

About this clonotype: A much more abundant neighbour one base away suggests this may be a read error. The CDR3 DNA follows: TGTGCCAGCAGCCCTCGGTTGAGCTACAATGAGCAGATCTTC. Amino acid sequence: CASSPRLSYNEQIF. J is TRBJ2-1 and V is TRBV6-1; D is uncertain. Germline V gene lookup returns CDR1 MNHNS and CDR2 SASEGT. This CDR3 comprises 14 residues.

The CDR3: CASSWDLNTEAFF. CDR3 DNA: TGTGCCAGCAGTTGGGATCTGAACACTGAAGCTTTCTTT. V is TRBV12-3 or TRBV12-4 and J is TRBJ1-1; no clear D gene. The CDR3 runs to 13 residues. The V end lost 4 bases, the J end lost 0 bases, and 6 bases lay between the germline ends.

This clonotype turned up a few times. The rearrangement joins TRBV7-9 to TRBJ2-3, with 9 bases matching TRBD2. Germline trimming cut 6 bases from V and 1 base from J; bases unmatched to any gene: 5. Germline V gene sequence: CDR1 SEHNR, CDR2 FQNEAQ (reference sequence). CDR3 size: 15 residues. As DNA, the CDR3 is TGTGCCAGCAGGGGAGCGGGAGGAGGCACAGATACGCAGTATTTT. Its protein product is CASRGAGGGTDTQYF.

This clonotype was seen a handful of times. The V and J genes are TRBV12-3 or TRBV12-4 and TRBJ2-1; 16 bases fit TRBD2. The length of the CDR3 is 20 residues. The junction had 17 bases not matched to a gene; V was cut back by 3 bases and J by 9 bases. CDR3 DNA sequence: TGTGCCAGCAGTTTGGGTCCGGGACTAGCGGGAGGGGGTATGGACGGTGAGCAGTTCTTC. It yields the protein CASSLGPGLAGGGMDGEQFF.

This clonotype has more than one count but fewer than ten. The rearrangement joins TRBV10-2 to TRBJ2-5; D possibly corresponds to TRBD1 (5 bases). The V gene lost 7 bases and the J gene lost 0 bases, with 18 bases spanning the gap. Germline V gene lookup returns CDR1 WSHSY and CDR2 SAAADI. This CDR3 region has 16 residues. Here the CDR3 DNA reads TGCGCCAGCATGGGTAGTAAGACAGCGTACCAAGAGACCCAGTACTTC. Amino acids: CASMGSKTAYQETQYF.

This clonotype was seen more than once but under ten times. The CDR3 here is CASRPPGSYEQYV. CDR3 sequence (DNA): TGTGCCAGCAGACCCCCCGGTTCCTACGAGCAGTACGTC. This chain connects TRBV12-3 or TRBV12-4 to TRBJ2-7; the D is unclear. Between the trimmed V and J ends, which lost 6 bases and 1 base, there was a span of 10 bases. CDR3 length: 13 residues.

This clonotype was picked up a small number of times. This chain joins TRBV5-5 and TRBJ2-3; 7 nucleotides match TRBD2. V shed 4 bases and J 0 bases; nucleotides not matched to a gene: 5. The CDR3 extends over 15 amino acids. Germline V gives CDR1 SGHKS, CDR2 YYEKEE (reference sequence). The CDR3 sequence is CASSGGLTSTDTQYF. CDR3 coding DNA: TGTGCCAGCAGCGGGGGACTAACAAGCACAGATACGCAGTATTTT.

This clonotype was detected many times. The chain recombines TRBV7-2 with TRBJ2-2; the D gene is possibly TRBD2 (6 bases). CDR3 length: 15 amino acids. The ends were cut back, 6 bases at V and 3 bases at J, with 14 bases in the middle. The V gene's germline CDR1 is SGHTA and CDR2 FQGNSA. CDR3 region: CASRTLAADTGELFF. The CDR3, as DNA: TGTGCCAGCAGGACTTTAGCGGCTGACACCGGGGAGCTGTTTTTT.

The chain has TRBV20-1 and TRBJ2-1; 8 bases fit TRBD2. V lost 0 bases and J lost 0; bases outside the gene matches: 7. The CDR3 spans 17 residues. Germline V gene lookup returns CDR1 DFQATT and CDR2 SNEGSKA (reference sequence). The CDR3 nucleotides read TGCAGTGCTAGAGAGTATCACGGGGGGGCCTCCTACAATGAGCAGTTCTTC. Protein sequence: CSAREYHGGASYNEQFF.

This clonotype was counted a few times. The chain uses TRBV5-1 and TRBJ2-3, with unresolved D. Germline values: CDR1 SGHRS, CDR2 YFSETQ. The CDR3 loop spans 15 amino acids. V shed 3 bases and J shed 4 bases, with 15 bases lying between them. CDR3 DNA sequence: TGCGCCAGCAGCTCTACCGGGCTTGGCCCAGATACGCAGTATTTT. This gives the protein CASSSTGLGPDTQYF.

The chain uses TRBV12-3 or TRBV12-4 and TRBJ2-1, with 8 bases aligning to TRBD2. Trimming at V came to 7 bases and at J to 2 bases, leaving 4 bases not matched to a gene. The length of the CDR3 is 14 residues. CDR3 bases: TGTGCCAGCAATAGCGGGACCACCTACAATGAGCAGTTCTTC. Its protein is CASNSGTTYNEQFF.

The chain links TRBV3-1 to TRBJ2-1; D gene ambiguous. Germline V CDR1 and CDR2: LGHDT, YNNKEL (reference sequence). The CDR3 totals 13 residues. V gave up 4 bases and J gave up 3 bases, with 7 bases separating them. CDR3 protein: CASSLHLYNEQFF. Here the CDR3 DNA reads TGTGCCAGCAGCCTCCACCTCTACAATGAGCAGTTCTTC.

The chain employs TRBV6-1 and TRBJ2-7, with 11 bases matching TRBD2. CDR3 length equals 13 residues. The V gene end was trimmed by 8 bases and the J gene end by 12 bases; junction bases not matched to a gene: 12. Germline V lookup: CDR1 MNHNS, CDR2 SASEGT. The CDR3 loop reads CASCSGTSGSLYF. CDR3 bases: TGTGCCAGCTGCTCCGGGACTAGCGGTTCGCTGTACTTC.

The chain has TRBV13 and TRBJ1-4; no clear D. The V gene's germline CDR1 is PRHDT and CDR2 FYEKMQ (reference sequence). The CDR3 loop spans 13 amino acids. Trimming pared 8 bases from V and 7 bases from J, leaving 14 bases between. The CDR3 DNA reads as TGTGCCAGCGGACGCCCCGGCGGTGAAAAACTGTTTTTT. Translation: CASGRPGGEKLFF.